This T cell receptor beta chain was captured by sequencing in a study of response to subunit inactivated influenza vaccine. General study findings and limits: It was suggested by the authors that few new T cells are recruited by each seasonal influenza vaccination.

Via MiXCR, TCRdb re-called the RT-PCR reads, giving one row per CDR3 protein. The sample lists around 580,000 distinct CDR3 sequences; 10% to 15% were seen once. Of note for this clonotype: What it binds is unknown.

CDR1 SQVTM and CDR2 ANQGSEA come from the germline V gene. The CDR3 extends over 15 amino acids. V shed 3 bases and J 4 bases; nucleotides not matched to a gene: 9. This chain uses TRBV29-1 with TRBJ2-1; 7 nucleotides line up with TRBD2. The TCR comes from a man in his fifties who received an inactivated influenza vaccine. Material: PBMCs from blood, obtained on the day of vaccination. CDR3 nucleotide sequence: TGCAGCGTTGATCAGGGCGGGAGTGCATACAATGAGCAGTTCTTC. This translates into CSVDQGGSAYNEQFF.